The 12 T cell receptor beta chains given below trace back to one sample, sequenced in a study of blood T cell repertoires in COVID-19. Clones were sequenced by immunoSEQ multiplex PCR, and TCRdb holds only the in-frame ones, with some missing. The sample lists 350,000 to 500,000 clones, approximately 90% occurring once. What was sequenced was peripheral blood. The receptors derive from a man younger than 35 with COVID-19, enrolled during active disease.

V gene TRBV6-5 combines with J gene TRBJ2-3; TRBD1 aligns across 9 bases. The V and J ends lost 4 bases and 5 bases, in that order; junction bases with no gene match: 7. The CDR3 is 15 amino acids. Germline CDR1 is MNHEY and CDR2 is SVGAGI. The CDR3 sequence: CASSLGTGLGDTQYF. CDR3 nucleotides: TGTGCCAGCAGTTTGGGGACAGGGCTAGGAGATACGCAGTATTTT.

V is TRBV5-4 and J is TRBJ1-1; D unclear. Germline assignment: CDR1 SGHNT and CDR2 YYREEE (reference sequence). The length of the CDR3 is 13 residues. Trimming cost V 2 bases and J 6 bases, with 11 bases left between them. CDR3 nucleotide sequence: TGTGCCAGCAGCTTACAGCCTTACGCTGAAGCTTTCTTT. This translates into CASSLQPYAEAFF.

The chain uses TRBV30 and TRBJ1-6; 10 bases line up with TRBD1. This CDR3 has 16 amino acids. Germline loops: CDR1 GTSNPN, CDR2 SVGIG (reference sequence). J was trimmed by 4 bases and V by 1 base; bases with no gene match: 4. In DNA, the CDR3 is TGTGCCTGGAGTGCGCCGGACAGGGGGTATAATTCACCCCTCCACTTT. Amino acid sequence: CAWSAPDRGYNSPLHF.

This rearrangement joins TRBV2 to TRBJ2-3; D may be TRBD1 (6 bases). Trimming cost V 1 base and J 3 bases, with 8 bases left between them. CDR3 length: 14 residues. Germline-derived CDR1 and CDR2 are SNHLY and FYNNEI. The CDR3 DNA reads TGTGCCAGCAGTGAAGAACAGGGTACAGATACGCAGTATTTT. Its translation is CASSEEQGTDTQYF.

The CDR3 nucleotides read TGTGCCAGCAGTGGGAGGCAGGTCGCGAACACCGGGGAGCTGTTTTTT. It is translated as CASSGRQVANTGELFF. This chain connects TRBV6-1 to TRBJ2-2; a possible D gene is TRBD2 (5 bases). Trimming shortened V by 4 bases and J by 0 bases, and 12 bases separated the two germline ends. Germline V gene sequence: CDR1 MNHNS, CDR2 SASEGT. The CDR3 length is 16 residues.

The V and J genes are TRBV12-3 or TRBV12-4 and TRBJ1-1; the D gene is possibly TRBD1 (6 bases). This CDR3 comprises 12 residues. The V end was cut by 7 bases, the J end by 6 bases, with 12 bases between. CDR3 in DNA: TGTGCCAGCACCCTAGGGGGGGCTGAAGCTTTCTTT. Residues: CASTLGGAEAFF.

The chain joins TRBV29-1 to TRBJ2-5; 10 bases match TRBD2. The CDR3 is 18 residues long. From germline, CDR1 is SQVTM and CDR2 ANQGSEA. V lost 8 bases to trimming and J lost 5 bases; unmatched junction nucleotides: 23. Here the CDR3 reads CSLMFVRLAGAESETQYF. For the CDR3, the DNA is TGCAGCCTCATGTTCGTCCGGCTAGCGGGGGCTGAGTCGGAGACCCAGTACTTC.

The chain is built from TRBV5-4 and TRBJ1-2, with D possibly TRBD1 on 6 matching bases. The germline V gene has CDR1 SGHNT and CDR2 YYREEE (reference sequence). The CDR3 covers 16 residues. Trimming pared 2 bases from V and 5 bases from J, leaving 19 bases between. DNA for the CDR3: TGTGCCAGCAGCTTCGCAGACCGGACAGATATATATGGCTACACCTTC. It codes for CASSFADRTDIYGYTF.

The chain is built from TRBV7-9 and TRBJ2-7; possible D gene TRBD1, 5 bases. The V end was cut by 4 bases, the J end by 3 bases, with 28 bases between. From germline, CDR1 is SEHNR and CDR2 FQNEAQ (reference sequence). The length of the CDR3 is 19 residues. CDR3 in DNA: TGTGCCAGCAGCTCGTCCATGGACCCCCAGGGCCTCTCATACTACGAGCAGTACTTC. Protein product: CASSSSMDPQGLSYYEQYF. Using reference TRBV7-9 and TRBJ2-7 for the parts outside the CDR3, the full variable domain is DTGVSQNPRHKITKRGQNVTFRCDPISEHNRLYWYRQTLGQGPEFLTYFQNEAQLEKSRLLSDRFSAERPKGSFSTLEIQRTEQGDSAMYLCASSSSMDPQGLSYYEQYFGPGTRLTVT.

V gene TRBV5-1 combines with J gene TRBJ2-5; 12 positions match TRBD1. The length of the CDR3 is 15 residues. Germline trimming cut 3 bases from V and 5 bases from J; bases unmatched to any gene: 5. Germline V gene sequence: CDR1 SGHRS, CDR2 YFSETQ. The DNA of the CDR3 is TGCGCCAGCAGCTGGGGGGACAGGGGGCACGAGACCCAGTACTTC. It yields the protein CASSWGDRGHETQYF.

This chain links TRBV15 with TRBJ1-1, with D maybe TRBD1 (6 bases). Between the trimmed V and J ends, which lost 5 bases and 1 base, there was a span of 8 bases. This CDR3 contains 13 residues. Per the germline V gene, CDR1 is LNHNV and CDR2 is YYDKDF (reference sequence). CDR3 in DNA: TGTGCCACCAGCCGGACAGCGAACACTGAAGCTTTCTTT. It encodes CATSRTANTEAFF. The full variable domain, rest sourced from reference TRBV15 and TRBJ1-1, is DAMVIQNPRYQVTQFGKPVTLSCSQTLNHNVMYWYQQKSSQAPKLLFHYYDKDFNNEADTPDNFQSRRPNTSFCFLDIRSPGLGDTAMYLCATSRTANTEAFFGQGTRLTVV.

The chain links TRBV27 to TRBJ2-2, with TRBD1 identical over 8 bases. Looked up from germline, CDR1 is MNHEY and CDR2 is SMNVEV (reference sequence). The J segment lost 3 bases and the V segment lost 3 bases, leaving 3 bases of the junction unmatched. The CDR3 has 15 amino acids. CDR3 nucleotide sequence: TGTGCCAGCAGTTTTTTGGGACAGGACACCGGGGAGCTGTTTTTT. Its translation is CASSFLGQDTGELFF.